These 5 T cell receptor beta chains came from one sample sequenced in a study of OX40 agonist ivuxolimab in advanced cancers. Profiling relied on immunoSEQ multiplex PCR, and the TCRdb table lists in-frame clones only, not all of them. The data hold around 62,000 clones, with under 90% observed a single time. Sequenced here: CD4+ or CD8+ T cells sorted from blood, sampled in a trial of the OX40 agonist ivuxolimab. These receptors were collected from an adult with an advanced solid tumor such as melanoma, head and neck, liver or kidney cancer.

This clone was found a few times. The V gene is TRBV11-3, the J gene TRBJ1-1; D unclear. Trimming took 3 bases from V and 1 from J, leaving 6 bases between them. This CDR3 comprises 13 residues. CDR1 and CDR2 (germline): SGHNT, YENEEA. The CDR3 DNA sequence: TGTGCCAGCAGCTTTGTGTCGAACACTGAAGCTTTCTTT. Translation gives CASSFVSNTEAFF.

The chain has TRBV7-2 and TRBJ1-3, with D uncertain. The V gene's germline CDR1 is SGHTA and CDR2 FQGNSA. V was cut by 3 bases and J by 8 bases, with 11 bases left in between. The CDR3 is 13 residues long. The CDR3 nucleotides are TGTGCCAGCAGCTTCGACGGCGTGGACACCATATATTTT. Protein: CASSFDGVDTIYF.

The V gene is TRBV21-1, the J gene TRBJ2-1. TRBV21-1 is a documented pseudogene. The CDR3 has 13 amino acids. The CDR3: CASKGDPQNEQFF. CDR3 in DNA: TGTGCCAGCAAAGGGGACCCTCAAAATGAGCAGTTCTTC.

V is TRBV5-4 and J is TRBJ2-5; 7 bases agree with TRBD2. J lost 4 bases, V lost 3 bases, and 12 bases had no gene match. Germline CDR1 reads SGHNT; CDR2 reads YYREEE (reference sequence). The CDR3 spans 16 residues. CDR3 sequence reads: CASSSLLGGGTETQYF. CDR3 sequence (DNA): TGTGCCAGCAGCTCCCTACTTGGCGGGGGTACAGAGACCCAGTACTTC.

The chain employs TRBV25-1 and TRBJ2-5; D is perhaps TRBD1 (6 bases). Per the germline V gene, CDR1 is MGHDK and CDR2 is SYGVNS. The CDR3 totals 16 residues. Trimming removed 4 bases at V and 4 bases at J, with 19 bases between. The CDR3 reads CASSASRQVLGETQYF. CDR3 in DNA: TGTGCCAGCAGTGCGAGCCGACAGGTATTGGGAGAGACCCAGTACTTC.